These 20 T cell receptor beta chains originate from one sample sequenced in a study of T cells in Graves' hyperthyroidism and ophthalmopathy. The source material, RNA transcripts, was used to amplify TCR beta CDR3 regions. TCR CDR3 regions were first amplified by RT-PCR with HTBI primers. TCRdb used MiXCR to reprocess the multiplex PCR reads, holding one entry per CDR3 protein. This repertoire shows 250,000 to 300,000 distinct CDR3 sequences, less than 20% found once; its top ten account for under 45%. Sequencing input: blood. Receptor source: a man in his forties or fifties with Graves' ophthalmopathy.

The gene calls are TRBV15 and TRBJ1-2; 7 bases align to TRBD1. V shed 3 bases and J 4 bases; nucleotides not matched to a gene: 2. Germline V lookup: CDR1 LNHNV, CDR2 YYDKDF (reference sequence). The CDR3 extends over 13 amino acids. DNA of the CDR3: TGTGCCACCAGCAGGGGACAGTTCTATGGCTACACCTTC. This encodes CATSRGQFYGYTF. The full variable domain, its missing parts supplied by reference TRBV15 and TRBJ1-2, is DAMVIQNPRYQVTQFGKPVTLSCSQTLNHNVMYWYQQKSSQAPKLLFHYYDKDFNNEADTPDNFQSRRPNTSFCFLDIRSPGLGDTAMYLCATSRGQFYGYTFGSGTRLTVV.

There are many counts of this clonotype. V is TRBV2 and J is TRBJ2-3, with 7 nucleotides matching TRBD1. V lost 7 bases, J lost 4 bases, and 5 bases stayed unmatched. CDR1 SNHLY and CDR2 FYNNEI come from the germline V gene. CDR3 length: 13 residues. The CDR3 here is CASNSRGPDTQYF. CDR3 DNA sequence: TGTGCCAGCAATTCGAGGGGGCCAGATACGCAGTATTTT.

This clonotype was counted ten times or more. The rearrangement links TRBV18 to TRBJ2-1; 7 nucleotides align to TRBD2. Germline V gene data show CDR1 as KGHSH and CDR2 as LQKENI. The CDR3 consists of 17 residues. The ends lost 2 bases at V and 3 bases at J; junction bases unmatched: 10. The CDR3 spells CASSPMGLAVLYNEQFF. CDR3 nucleotide sequence: TGTGCCAGCTCACCAATGGGGCTAGCGGTACTCTACAATGAGCAGTTCTTC.

The genes are TRBV7-9 and TRBJ1-2; 7 bases match TRBD1. Germline V lookup: CDR1 SEHNR, CDR2 FQNEAQ (reference sequence). V shed 1 base and J 4 bases; nucleotides not matched to a gene: 6. The CDR3 consists of 15 residues. The chain's CDR3 is CASSLDLAGGYGYTF. The DNA of the CDR3 is TGTGCCAGCAGCTTAGATCTGGCAGGGGGCTATGGCTACACCTTC. The full variable domain, in which reference TRBV7-9 and TRBJ1-2 provide the parts outside the CDR3, is DTGVSQNPRHKITKRGQNVTFRCDPISEHNRLYWYRQTLGQGPEFLTYFQNEAQLEKSRLLSDRFSAERPKGSFSTLEIQRTEQGDSAMYLCASSLDLAGGYGYTFGSGTRLTVV.

This clonotype was picked up many times. The chain combines TRBV12-3 or TRBV12-4 with TRBJ1-2, with TRBD1 identical over 7 bases. The V and J ends lost 1 base and 5 bases, in that order; junction bases with no gene match: 10. CDR3 length: 16 amino acids. CDR3: CASSLGGTARLYGYTF. The CDR3 DNA sequence: TGTGCCAGCAGTTTAGGGGGGACAGCGAGATTGTATGGCTACACCTTC.

This chain links TRBV27 with TRBJ2-1; TRBD2 agrees at 10 bases. The CDR3 runs to 14 residues. J lost 5 bases, V lost 6 bases, and 4 bases had no gene match. Germline V gene sequence: CDR1 MNHEY, CDR2 SMNVEV (reference sequence). CDR3 region: CASRFSGRNNEQFF. For the CDR3, the DNA is TGTGCCAGCAGATTTAGCGGGAGGAACAATGAGCAGTTCTTC.

J is TRBJ2-1 and V is TRBV3-1; 7 nucleotides agree with TRBD2. This CDR3 is 18 amino acids long. Trimming cost V 1 base and J 4 bases; bases outside gene matches: 13. The germline CDR1 and CDR2 sequences are LGHDT and YNNKEL (reference sequence). CDR3 amino acids: CASSQVVSGPRTYNEQFF. CDR3 bases: TGTGCCAGCAGCCAAGTGGTTAGCGGGCCTCGTACGTACAATGAGCAGTTCTTC.

This clonotype was counted at least ten times. The chain employs TRBV2 and TRBJ2-7; 9 bases agree with TRBD1. V shed 5 bases, J shed 1 base, and the junction held 6 bases outside the gene matches. The germline V gene has CDR1 SNHLY and CDR2 FYNNEI. CDR3 size: 15 residues. The CDR3 DNA is TGTGCCAGCAGTCCCGGGACAGGGAGGTCCTACGAGCAGTACTTC. As protein: CASSPGTGRSYEQYF. Together with reference TRBV2 and TRBJ2-7, the CDR3 gives the full variable domain: EPEVTQTPSHQVTQMGQEVILRCVPISNHLYFYWYRQILGQKVEFLVSFYNNEISEKSEIFDDQFSVERPDGSNFTLKIRSTKLEDSAMYFCASSPGTGRSYEQYFGPGTRLTVT.

This clonotype was recorded at least ten times. The chain carries TRBV6-1 and TRBJ1-5; D perhaps matches TRBD1 (6 bases). The V gene's germline CDR1 is MNHNS and CDR2 SASEGT. The germline V and J ends were trimmed by 8 bases and 10 bases, with 21 bases remaining between them. The CDR3 is made up of 14 amino acids. The CDR3 is CASRPRGGLIPQHF. The CDR3 bases are TGTGCCAGCCGCCCGAGGGGGGGTTTGATACCCCAGCATTTT.

The chain joins TRBV19 to TRBJ1-1, with no clear D. The CDR3 spans 12 residues. The germline V gene encodes CDR1 LNHDA and CDR2 SQIVND (reference sequence). V lost 8 bases to trimming and J lost 1 base, with 8 bases between them. CDR3 DNA sequence: TGTGCCAGTCCCTTGGGGAACACTGAAGCTTTCTTT. Amino acids: CASPLGNTEAFF. Using reference TRBV19 and TRBJ1-1 for the parts outside the CDR3, the full variable domain is DGGITQSPKYLFRKEGQNVTLSCEQNLNHDAMYWYRQDPGQGLRLIYYSQIVNDFQKGDIAEGYSVSREKKESFPLTVTSAQKNPTAFYLCASPLGNTEAFFGQGTRLTVV.

This clonotype was recorded many times. The V call is TRBV6-1, the J call TRBJ1-5; no reliable D call. Germline CDR1 reads MNHNS; CDR2 reads SASEGT. The ends were cut back, 3 bases at V and 0 bases at J, with 12 bases in the middle. The CDR3 covers 16 residues. The CDR3 loop reads CASSDNPPYSNQPQHF. CDR3 nucleotide sequence: TGTGCCAGCAGTGACAACCCCCCATATAGCAATCAGCCCCAGCATTTT.

This chain links TRBV20-1 with TRBJ1-1; no reliable D call. CDR3 length: 13 amino acids. Germline V gene lookup returns CDR1 DFQATT and CDR2 SNEGSKA (reference sequence). Trimming cost V 5 bases and J 6 bases, with 16 bases left between them. CDR3 region: CSARGSGRAEAFF. In nucleotides, the CDR3 is TGCAGTGCTCGAGGGTCCGGGCGGGCTGAAGCTTTCTTT.

In its sample, this clonotype was seen a few times. The chain recombines TRBV12-3 or TRBV12-4 with TRBJ2-3; TRBD2 is a possible D gene (5 bases). The germline V and J ends were trimmed by 7 bases and 6 bases, with 17 bases remaining between them. There are 14 residues in the CDR3. The CDR3: CASTSTGRGDTQYF. CDR3 sequence (DNA): TGTGCCAGCACCTCGACCGGGCGAGGGGATACGCAGTATTTT.

This clonotype was recorded at least ten times. The chain has TRBV12-3 or TRBV12-4 and TRBJ2-1, with a tentative D call TRBD1 (5 bases). V was trimmed by 2 bases and J by 2 bases, leaving 10 bases between them. The CDR3 is 15 amino acids. DNA for the CDR3: TGTGCCAGCAGTTTACCAGGGAACGCCTACAATGAGCAGTTCTTC. It translates to CASSLPGNAYNEQFF.

The V gene is TRBV2, the J gene TRBJ2-2, with D possibly matching TRBD2 (5 bases). Germline V lookup: CDR1 SNHLY, CDR2 FYNNEI. V gave up 6 bases and J gave up 3 bases, with 14 bases separating them. The CDR3 loop spans 15 amino acids. The CDR3 coding sequence is TGTGCCAGCAGCGAGACTATAGGGCACACCGGGGAGCTGTTTTTT. Amino acid sequence: CASSETIGHTGELFF.

V usage is TRBV5-5 and J usage is TRBJ2-5, with TRBD2 as a possible D gene (7 bases). The CDR3 is 13 amino acids. Germline values: CDR1 SGHKS, CDR2 YYEKEE (reference sequence). The V and J ends lost 4 bases and 4 bases respectively, with 11 bases between them. The chain's CDR3 is CASSKRGGETQYF. In DNA form, the CDR3 reads TGTGCCAGCAGCAAAAGGGGGGGAGAGACCCAGTACTTC. Supplemented by reference TRBV5-5 and TRBJ2-5, the full variable domain reads DAGVTQSPTHLIKTRGQQVTLRCSPISGHKSVSWYQQVLGQGPQFIFQYYEKEERGRGNFPDRFSARQFPNYSSELNVNALLLGDSALYLCASSKRGGETQYFGPGTRLLVL.

This clonotype was recorded at least ten times. The chain recombines TRBV7-9 with TRBJ2-7; D perhaps matches TRBD1 (5 bases). This CDR3 has 11 residues. V was trimmed by 5 bases and J by 7 bases, leaving 9 bases between them. Germline V gene sequence: CDR1 SEHNR, CDR2 FQNEAQ (reference sequence). CDR3 protein: CASSTGPEQYF. The CDR3 DNA reads TGTGCCAGCAGCACAGGACCAGAGCAGTACTTC.

In the case of this clonotype: A much larger clone lies one base from this, so it may be a read error. This chain connects TRBV5-6 to TRBJ2-1, with 10 nucleotides matching TRBD1. V lost 4 bases and J lost 7; bases outside the gene matches: 14. There are 17 residues in the CDR3. The germline CDR1 and CDR2 sequences are SGHDT and YYEEEE. CDR3 DNA sequence: TGTGCCAGCAGCCCTATGCTCCGGGACAGGGGCGTTAATGAGCAGTTCTTC. Amino acid sequence: CASSPMLRDRGVNEQFF.

At least ten counts were recorded for this clonotype. The rearrangement uses TRBV5-1 and TRBJ2-2; D call uncertain. Trimming removed 0 bases from V and 4 bases from J, with 10 bases in between. This CDR3 comprises 15 residues. CDR1 is SGHRS, CDR2 YFSETQ, per germline. The CDR3, as DNA: TGCGCCAGCAGCTTGGATACGGTTGGCACCGGGGAGCTGTTTTTT. Translating it yields CASSLDTVGTGELFF.

This clonotype was detected many times. This rearrangement joins TRBV19 to TRBJ1-6; D is ambiguous. Germline loops: CDR1 LNHDA, CDR2 SQIVND (reference sequence). Trimming removed 6 bases at V and 0 bases at J, with 9 bases between. This CDR3 has 15 amino acids. The CDR3 DNA sequence: TGTGCCAGTAGCCCGGCAAACTCCTATAATTCACCCCTCCACTTT. Protein: CASSPANSYNSPLHF.